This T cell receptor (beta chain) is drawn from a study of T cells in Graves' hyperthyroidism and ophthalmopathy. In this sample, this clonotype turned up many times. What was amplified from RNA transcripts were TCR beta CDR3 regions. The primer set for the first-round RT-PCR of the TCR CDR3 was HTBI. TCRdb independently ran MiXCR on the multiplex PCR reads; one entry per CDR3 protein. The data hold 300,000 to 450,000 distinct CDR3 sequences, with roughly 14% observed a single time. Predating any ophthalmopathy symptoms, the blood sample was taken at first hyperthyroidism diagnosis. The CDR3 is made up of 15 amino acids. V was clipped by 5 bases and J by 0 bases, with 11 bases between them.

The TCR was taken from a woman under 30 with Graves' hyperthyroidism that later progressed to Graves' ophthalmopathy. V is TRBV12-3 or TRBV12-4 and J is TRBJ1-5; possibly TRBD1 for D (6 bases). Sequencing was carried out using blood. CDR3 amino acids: CASSPQTGSNQPQHF. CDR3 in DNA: TGTGCCAGCAGTCCACAGACAGGTAGCAATCAGCCCCAGCATTTT.